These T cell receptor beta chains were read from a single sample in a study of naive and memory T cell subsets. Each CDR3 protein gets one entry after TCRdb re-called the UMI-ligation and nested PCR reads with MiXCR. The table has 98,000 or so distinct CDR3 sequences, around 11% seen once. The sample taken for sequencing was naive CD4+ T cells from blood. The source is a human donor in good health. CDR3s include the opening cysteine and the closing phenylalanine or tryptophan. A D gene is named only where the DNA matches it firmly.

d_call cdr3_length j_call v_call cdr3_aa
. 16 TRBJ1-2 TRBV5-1 CASSFLSDSKRYGYTF
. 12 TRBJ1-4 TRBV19 CASSRSREKLFF
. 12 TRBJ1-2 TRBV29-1 CSVEGQAYGYTF
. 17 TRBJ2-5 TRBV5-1 CASSLDPGPANQETQYF
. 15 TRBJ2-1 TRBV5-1 CASSPNEPPRNEQFF
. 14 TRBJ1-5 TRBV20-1 CSARAVNSNQPQHF
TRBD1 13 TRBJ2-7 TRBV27 CASGQGGLGEQYF
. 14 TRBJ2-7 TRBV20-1 CSARLGGATYEQYF
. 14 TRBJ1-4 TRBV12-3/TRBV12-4 CASSSPGENEKLFF
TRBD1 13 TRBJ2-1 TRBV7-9 CASSTDRGGEQFF
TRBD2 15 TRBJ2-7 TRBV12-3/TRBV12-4 CASSSSGGVSCEQYF
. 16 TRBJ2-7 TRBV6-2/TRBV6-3 CASSHLERTYAYEQYF
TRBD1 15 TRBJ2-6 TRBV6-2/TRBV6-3 CASKRQGTGANVLTF
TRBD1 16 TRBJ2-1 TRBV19 CDSSTGTAMNYNEQFF
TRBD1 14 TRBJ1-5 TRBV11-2 CASSGDRVVQPQHF
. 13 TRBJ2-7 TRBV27 CASSMTVVYEQYF
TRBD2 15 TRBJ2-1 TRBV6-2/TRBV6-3 CASTLLAESRNEQFF
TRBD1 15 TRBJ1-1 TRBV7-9 CASSLVSGGFTEAFF
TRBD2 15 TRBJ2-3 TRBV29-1 CSVDLTSGRSDTQYF
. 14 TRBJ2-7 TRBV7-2 CASSLPGQVYEQYF
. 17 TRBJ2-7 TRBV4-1 CASSQGRGGGPSWEQYF
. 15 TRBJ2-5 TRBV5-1 CARSFTRAVQETQYF
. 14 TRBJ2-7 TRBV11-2 CASSSDRRIYEQYF
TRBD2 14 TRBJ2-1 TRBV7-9 CASSFAGGPDEQFF
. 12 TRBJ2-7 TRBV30 CAWSSRLREQYF
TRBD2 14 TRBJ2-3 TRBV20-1 CSARMGLATDTQYF
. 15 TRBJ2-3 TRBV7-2 CASSLRGSSTDTQYF
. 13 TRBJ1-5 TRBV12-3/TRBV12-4 CASSSQRNQPQHF
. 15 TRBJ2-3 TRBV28 CASSQQGTPTDTQYF
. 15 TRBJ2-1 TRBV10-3 CAISETSSSYNEQFF
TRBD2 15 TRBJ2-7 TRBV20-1 CSARDGLAISYEQYF
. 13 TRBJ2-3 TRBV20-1 CSAIGTSTDTQYF
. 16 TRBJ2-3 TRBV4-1 CASSQGANPATDTQYF
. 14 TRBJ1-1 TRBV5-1 CASSSRETYTEAFF
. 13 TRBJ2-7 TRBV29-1 CSVESGNPYEQYF
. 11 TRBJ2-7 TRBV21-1 CASSKAYEQYF
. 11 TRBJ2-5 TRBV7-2 CASSLVETQYF
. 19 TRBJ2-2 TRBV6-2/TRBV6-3 CASNPAGQTYGGDTGELFF
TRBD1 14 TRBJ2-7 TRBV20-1 CSARGGTGLGEQYF
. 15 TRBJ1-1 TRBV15 CATSRDKGLNTEAFF
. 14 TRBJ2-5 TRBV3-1 CASRRQGMEETQYF
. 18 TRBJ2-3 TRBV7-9 CASSQRRRGPDSTDTQYF
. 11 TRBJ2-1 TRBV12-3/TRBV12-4 CASSSGRPLFF
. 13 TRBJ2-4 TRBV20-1 CSARGWGKNIQYF
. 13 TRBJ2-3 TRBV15 CATSAALEDTQYF
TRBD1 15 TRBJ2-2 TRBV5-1 CASSPRTGTAGELFF
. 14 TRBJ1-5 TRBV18 CASSPDRSNQPQHF
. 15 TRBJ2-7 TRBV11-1 CASSVQHSGGGVQYF
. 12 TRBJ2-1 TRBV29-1 CSNAPQMNEQFF